A selection of T cell receptor beta chains follows, all from one sample in a study of T cell changes during pregnancy in multiple sclerosis. Using immunoSEQ multiplex PCR, the repertoire was profiled, and TCRdb retains in-frame clones only, with some absent. The sample shows around 40,000 clones, nearly 90% of them seen only once. The sample here was CD4+ T cells from peripheral blood mononuclear cells, taken in the first trimester of pregnancy. The receptors shown here come from a female donor with multiple sclerosis, enrolled in a pregnancy study. Both conserved end residues are part of each CDR3. A D gene is named only where the DNA matches it firmly. For some rows the clone size is stated as once, few or many, or as a class when expanded; others skip it.

clone size	V gene	D gene	J gene	CDR3 protein	CDR3 DNA
.	TRBV18	TRBD1	TRBJ2-1	CASSPTGTGGALRQFF	TGTGCCAGCTCACCGACCGGGACAGGGGGTGCATTGCGTCAGTTCTTC
.	TRBV4-1	TRBD1	TRBJ2-3	CASSPQGDRGNTDTQYF	TGCGCCAGCAGCCCCCAGGGGGACAGGGGTAACACAGATACGCAGTATTTT
.	TRBV6-1	.	TRBJ1-2	CASSNPTARQYGYTF	TGTGCCAGCAGTAACCCCACTGCCCGACAGTATGGCTACACCTTC
.	TRBV28	.	TRBJ2-4	CASIPSTGPKNIQYF	TGTGCCAGCATCCCGTCCACAGGGCCCAAAAACATTCAGTACTTC
.	TRBV5-1	TRBD1	TRBJ1-1	CASSGGHTGGDTEAFF	TGCGCCAGCAGCGGGGGGCACACAGGGGGAGACACTGAAGCTTTCTTT
.	TRBV19	TRBD1	TRBJ2-7	CASWSGTGPYEQYF	TGTGCCAGTTGGTCCGGGACAGGGCCCTACGAGCAGTACTTC
.	TRBV2	TRBD1	TRBJ1-2	CASHDTGGYYGYTF	TGTGCCAGCCACGATACAGGGGGCTACTATGGCTACACCTTC
.	TRBV5-1	.	TRBJ2-7	CASSFNLDEQYF	TGCGCCAGCAGCTTTAATCTTGACGAGCAGTACTTC
once	TRBV28	.	TRBJ1-1	CASTIRVIMNTEAFF	TGTGCCAGCACTATCAGGGTGATCATGAACACTGAAGCTTTCTTT
.	TRBV7-2	TRBD1	TRBJ2-1	CASSYTGALPGEQFF	TGTGCCAGCAGCTACACAGGGGCGCTGCCCGGTGAGCAGTTCTTC
.	TRBV5-6	TRBD1	TRBJ2-5	CASSLGTGKGTQYF	TGTGCCAGCAGCTTGGGGACAGGGAAGGGGACCCAGTACTTC
.	TRBV28	.	TRBJ2-5	CASSNGLTQETQYF	TGTGCCAGCAGTAACGGACTAACCCAAGAGACCCAGTACTTC
.	TRBV5-1	TRBD2	TRBJ2-1	CASSLVGRATYNEQFF	TGCGCCAGCAGCTTGGTTGGGAGGGCCACCTACAATGAGCAGTTCTTC
.	TRBV7-9	.	TRBJ2-5	CASSLVVETQYF	TGTGCCAGCAGCTTAGTAGTTGAGACCCAGTACTTC
once	TRBV11-2	TRBD2	TRBJ2-7	CASSPGLAGGLGEQYF	TGTGCCAGCAGCCCTGGACTAGCGGGAGGTTTGGGCGAGCAGTACTTC
.	TRBV10-3	TRBD2	TRBJ2-1	CAISEGTSIDRQFF	TGTGCCATCAGTGAAGGGACTAGTATAGACCGGCAGTTCTTC
.	TRBV4-2	TRBD1	TRBJ2-5	CASSQDDSGGGETQYF	TGTGCCAGCAGCCAAGACGACTCAGGGGGCGGTGAGACCCAGTACTTC
.	TRBV18	.	TRBJ2-7	CASSPGPVLEYEQYF	TGTGCCAGCTCACCAGGGCCGGTCCTGGAATACGAGCAGTACTTC
.	TRBV6-5	.	TRBJ1-5	CASSYSSGSNQPQHF	TGTGCCAGCAGTTACTCGAGCGGAAGCAATCAGCCCCAGCATTTT
.	TRBV7-7	.	TRBJ1-5	CASSRDIGQPQHF	TGTGCTAGCAGCCGGGACATTGGTCAGCCCCAGCATTTT
.	TRBV7-9	TRBD2	TRBJ2-1	CASSLFLAEKQFF	TGTGCCAGCAGCTTGTTCCTAGCGGAGAAGCAGTTCTTC
.	TRBV6-4	.	TRBJ1-1	CASSDSDPMRQMNTEAFF	TGTGCCAGCAGTGACTCGGATCCCATGCGACAGATGAACACTGAAGCTTTCTTT
.	TRBV18	TRBD1	TRBJ1-3	CASSQLQGDSGNTIYF	TGTGCCAGCTCACAATTACAGGGGGACTCTGGAAACACCATATATTTT
.	TRBV18	.	TRBJ1-1	CASSLRASEAFF	TGTGCCAGCTCACTCAGGGCATCAGAAGCTTTCTTT
.	TRBV5-1	TRBD1	TRBJ2-2	CASRGFLNRDRESTGELFF	TGCGCCAGCAGGGGGTTTTTAAACCGGGACAGGGAGAGCACCGGGGAGCTGTTTTTT
.	TRBV11-2	.	TRBJ2-6	CASSLVLPGSGANVLTF	TGTGCCAGCAGCTTAGTCCTGCCCGGCTCTGGGGCCAACGTCCTGACTTTC
.	TRBV18	.	TRBJ2-5	CASSSRAIASEQETQYF	TGTGCCAGCTCATCTCGGGCTATTGCTAGCGAACAAGAGACCCAGTACTTC
.	TRBV7-2	.	TRBJ1-2	CASSAMGGVATGTF	.
.	TRBV27	TRBD1	TRBJ1-5	CASSLFGTGLSNQPQHF	TGTGCCAGCAGTTTATTTGGGACAGGGCTTAGCAATCAGCCCCAGCATTTT
few	TRBV6-4	TRBD2	TRBJ2-1	CASSRASGTYDEQFF	TGTGCCAGCAGCCGCGCTAGCGGGACTTACGATGAGCAGTTCTTC
.	TRBV5-1	TRBD1	TRBJ2-7	CASSDRTGASYEQYF	TGCGCCAGCAGTGACCGGACAGGGGCCTCCTACGAGCAGTACTTC
.	TRBV28	.	TRBJ1-3	CASSFMSSGNTIYF	TGTGCCAGCAGTTTTATGAGCTCTGGAAACACCATATATTTT
.	TRBV4-3	.	TRBJ2-7	CASSQGDRSSYEQYF	TGCGCCAGCAGCCAAGGCGACAGGAGCTCCTACGAGCAGTACTTC
.	TRBV25-1	.	TRBJ2-7	CASSEYGGTYEQYF	TGTGCCAGCAGTGAATACGGGGGTACATACGAGCAGTACTTC
.	TRBV12-5	.	TRBJ1-2	CASGFPGGADYGYTF	TGTGCTAGTGGTTTTCCGGGGGGGGCGGACTATGGCTACACCTTC
.	TRBV6-1	.	TRBJ2-3	CASRLRDFLTDTQYF	TGTGCCAGCAGACTCCGGGACTTCCTCACAGATACGCAGTATTTT
.	TRBV6-6	TRBD1	TRBJ2-2	CASSQQGFGELFF	TGTGCCAGCAGTCAACAGGGGTTCGGGGAGCTGTTTTTT
.	TRBV29-1	.	TRBJ1-1	CSVGGQTDTEAFF	TGCAGCGTTGGTGGGCAGACCGACACTGAAGCTTTCTTT
once	TRBV19	.	TRBJ2-6	CASSRESSGANVLTF	TGTGCCAGTAGTAGGGAGTCCTCTGGGGCCAACGTCCTGACTTTC
.	TRBV5-6	.	TRBJ1-1	CASSPGRSPQNTEAFF	TGTGCCAGCAGCCCCGGTAGGAGTCCTCAGAACACTGAAGCTTTCTTT